The 12 T cell receptor beta chains below were found in one sample sequenced in a study of STAT5B mutations in CD4+ large granular lymphocyte leukemia. TCRdb keeps only in-frame clones here, not all; method: immunoSEQ multiplex PCR. The sample lists approximately 4,100 clones, 76% occurring once. Sequences were obtained from PBMCs. The receptors here all came from a man aged 70 or older with CD4+ T-cell large granular lymphocyte leukemia.

This chain joins TRBV5-6 and TRBJ2-4, with TRBD1 matching 9 bases. V was clipped by 5 bases and J by 0 bases; unmatched bases: 9. In germline, CDR1 is SGHDT, CDR2 YYEEEE. The CDR3 spans 17 residues. For the CDR3, the DNA is TGTGCCAGCAGACAAGACAGGGGGGATCTAGCCAAAAACATTCAGTACTTC. Translated: CASRQDRGDLAKNIQYF.

The rearrangement joins TRBV6-1 to TRBJ1-1; no clear D. Trimming took 5 bases from V and 1 from J, leaving 2 bases between them. The length of the CDR3 is 11 residues. CDR1 and CDR2 (germline): MNHNS, SASEGT. CDR3 sequence: CASSSNTEAFF. CDR3 in DNA: TGTGCCAGCAGTTCGAACACTGAAGCTTTCTTT.

The chain combines TRBV28 with TRBJ2-1; no clear D. The V end lost 3 bases, the J end lost 9 bases, and 6 bases lay between the germline ends. The germline gives CDR1 MDHEN, CDR2 SYDVKM. The CDR3 contains 11 residues. Written as DNA, the CDR3 is TGTGCCAGCAGTTTCGTAGGTGAGCAGTTCTTC. Translated, it gives CASSFVGEQFF.

V is TRBV6-5 and J is TRBJ2-7; 10 positions match TRBD2. This CDR3 contains 15 residues. With V trimmed by 2 bases and J by 2 bases, 3 bases remained unmatched. The germline V gene has CDR1 MNHEY and CDR2 SVGAGI. This CDR3 reads CASSYGTSVTYEQYF. In nucleotides, the CDR3 is TGTGCCAGCAGTTACGGGACTAGCGTTACCTACGAGCAGTACTTC.

This chain links TRBV6-6 with TRBJ2-4; D unclear. Deletions cut 0 bases from V and 5 bases from J, with 8 bases between. The CDR3 is 14 amino acids. CDR1 is MNHNY, CDR2 SVGAGI, per germline (reference sequence). Here the CDR3 reads CASSYSRSQNIQYF. The DNA of the CDR3 is TGTGCCAGCAGTTACTCCCGGAGTCAAAACATTCAGTACTTC.

The chain carries TRBV5-4 and TRBJ2-1; no clear D gene. Germline loops: CDR1 SGHNT, CDR2 YYREEE (reference sequence). V dropped 10 bases and J dropped 7 bases, with 18 bases sitting between them. This CDR3 comprises 13 residues. CDR3: CALVGSEPNEQFF. DNA of the CDR3: TGTGCCCTCGTAGGGTCCGAACCTAATGAGCAGTTCTTC.

V is TRBV29-1 and J is TRBJ2-7, with 8 bases identical to TRBD1. CDR3 size: 14 residues. The ends lost 6 bases at V and 5 bases at J; junction bases unmatched: 12. Germline assignment: CDR1 SQVTM and CDR2 ANQGSEA. The CDR3 spells CSVLPGQASHEQYF. Here the CDR3 DNA reads TGCAGCGTCCTGCCGGGACAGGCGTCCCACGAGCAGTACTTC.

This chain joins TRBV4-1 and TRBJ2-7, with 10 bases that match TRBD2. V lost 0 bases to trimming and J lost 6 bases; unmatched junction nucleotides: 8. The length of the CDR3 is 16 residues. Germline V gives CDR1 MGHRA, CDR2 YSYEKL. The CDR3 region has the DNA TGCGCCAGCAGCCAAGAACCTAGCGGGAGCTTAACCGAGCAGTACTTC. Encoded protein: CASSQEPSGSLTEQYF.

This sequence joins TRBV19 and TRBJ1-5; 7 bases line up with TRBD1. CDR3 length: 16 amino acids. Looked up from germline, CDR1 is LNHDA and CDR2 is SQIVND (reference sequence). V dropped 0 bases and J dropped 6; count of bases not matched to a gene: 8. DNA of the CDR3: TGTGCCAGTAGTATAGAAATTGGAGGGGGCGGTCAGCCCCAGCATTTT. Translating it yields CASSIEIGGGGQPQHF. Full variable domain (outside the CDR3, taken from reference TRBV19 and TRBJ1-5): DGGITQSPKYLFRKEGQNVTLSCEQNLNHDAMYWYRQDPGQGLRLIYYSQIVNDFQKGDIAEGYSVSREKKESFPLTVTSAQKNPTAFYLCASSIEIGGGGQPQHFGDGTRLSIL.

J is TRBJ2-7 and V is TRBV5-1, with 11 positions matching TRBD1. Germline CDR1 SGHRS, CDR2 YFSETQ. The CDR3 is made up of 15 amino acids. The junction had 6 bases not matched to a gene; V was cut back by 3 bases and J by 4 bases. In DNA form, the CDR3 reads TGCGCCAGCAGCTACGGACAGGGGGCGATGTACGAGCAGTACTTC. Amino acids: CASSYGQGAMYEQYF.

The chain is built from TRBV30 and TRBJ1-1; D may be TRBD1 (6 bases). Trimming left V 4 bases short and J 6 bases short, with 15 bases between. CDR1 GTSNPN and CDR2 SVGIG come from the germline V gene (reference sequence). The CDR3 loop spans 13 amino acids. CDR3 protein: CAWTNIGGPEAFF. In DNA, the CDR3 is TGTGCCTGGACTAACATTGGGGGCCCTGAAGCTTTCTTT. Drawing the rest from reference TRBV30 and TRBJ1-1, the complete variable domain is SQTIHQWPATLVQPVGSPLSLECTVEGTSNPNLYWYRQAAGRGLQLLFYSVGIGQISSEVPQNLSASRPQDRQFILSSKKLLLSDSGFYLCAWTNIGGPEAFFGQGTRLTVV.

This clone was counted a single time. CDR3 residues: CASSERQAPQYGYTF. The CDR3 bases are TGTGCCAGCAGTGAGAGACAGGCCCCCCAATATGGCTACACCTTC. The rearrangement links TRBV2 to TRBJ1-2; D is perhaps TRBD1 (6 bases). V was cut by 3 bases and J by 5 bases, with 16 bases left in between. CDR3 length: 15 amino acids. Germline CDR1 reads SNHLY; CDR2 reads FYNNEI.